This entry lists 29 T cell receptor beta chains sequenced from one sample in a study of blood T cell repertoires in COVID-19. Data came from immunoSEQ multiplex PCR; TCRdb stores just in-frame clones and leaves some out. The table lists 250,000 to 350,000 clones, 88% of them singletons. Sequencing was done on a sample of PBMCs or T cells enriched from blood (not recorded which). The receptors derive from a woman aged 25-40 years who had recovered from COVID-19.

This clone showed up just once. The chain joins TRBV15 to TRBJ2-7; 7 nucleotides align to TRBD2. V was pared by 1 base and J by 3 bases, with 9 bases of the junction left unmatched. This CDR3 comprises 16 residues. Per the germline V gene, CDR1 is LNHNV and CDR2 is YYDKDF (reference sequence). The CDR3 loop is CATSRGPGGRIYEQYF. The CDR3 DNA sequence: TGTGCCACCAGCAGAGGTCCGGGGGGACGTATCTACGAGCAGTACTTC.

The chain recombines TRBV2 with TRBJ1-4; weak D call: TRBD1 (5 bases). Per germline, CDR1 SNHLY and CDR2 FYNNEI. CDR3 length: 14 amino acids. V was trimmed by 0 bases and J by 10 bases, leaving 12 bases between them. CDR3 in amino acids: CASSEAGAKAKLFF. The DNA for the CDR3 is TGTGCCAGCAGTGAAGCAGGGGCGAAGGCAAAACTGTTTTTT.

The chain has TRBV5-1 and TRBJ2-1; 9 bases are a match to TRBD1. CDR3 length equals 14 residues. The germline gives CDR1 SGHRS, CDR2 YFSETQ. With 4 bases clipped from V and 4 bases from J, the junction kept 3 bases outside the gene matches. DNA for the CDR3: TGCGCCAGCAGCCAGGGACAGGGATACAATGAGCAGTTCTTC. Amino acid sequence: CASSQGQGYNEQFF.

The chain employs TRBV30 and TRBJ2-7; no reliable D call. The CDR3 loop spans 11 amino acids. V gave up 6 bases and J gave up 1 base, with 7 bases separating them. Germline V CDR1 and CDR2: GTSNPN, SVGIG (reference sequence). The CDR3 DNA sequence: TGTGCCTGTACGGTTTCCTACGAGCAGTACTTC. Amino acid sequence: CACTVSYEQYF.

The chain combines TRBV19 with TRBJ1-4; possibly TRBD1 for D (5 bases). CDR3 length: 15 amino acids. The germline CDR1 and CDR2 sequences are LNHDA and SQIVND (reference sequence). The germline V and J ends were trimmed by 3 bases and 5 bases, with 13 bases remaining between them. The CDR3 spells CASSIQGLKNEKLFF. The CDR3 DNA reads TGTGCCAGTAGTATTCAGGGACTGAAAAATGAAAAACTGTTTTTT.

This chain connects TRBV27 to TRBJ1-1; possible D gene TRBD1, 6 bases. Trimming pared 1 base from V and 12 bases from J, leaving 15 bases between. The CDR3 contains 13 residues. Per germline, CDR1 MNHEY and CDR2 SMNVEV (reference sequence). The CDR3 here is CASSLLLRDKTFF. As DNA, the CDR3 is TGTGCCAGCAGTTTATTACTACGGGACAAAACTTTCTTT.

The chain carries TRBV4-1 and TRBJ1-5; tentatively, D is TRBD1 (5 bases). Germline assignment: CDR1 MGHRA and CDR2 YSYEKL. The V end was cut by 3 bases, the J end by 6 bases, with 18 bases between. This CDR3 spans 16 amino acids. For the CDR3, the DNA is TGCGCCAGCAGCCATGTGGCCACAGGCATTCTTCAGCCCCAGCATTTT. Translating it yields CASSHVATGILQPQHF.

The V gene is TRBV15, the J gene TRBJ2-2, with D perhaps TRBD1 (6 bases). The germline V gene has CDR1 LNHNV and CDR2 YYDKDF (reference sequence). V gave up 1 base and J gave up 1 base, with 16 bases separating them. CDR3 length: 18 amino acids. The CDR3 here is CATSRVGSGQKNTGELFF. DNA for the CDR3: TGTGCCACCAGCAGAGTAGGGTCGGGACAAAAGAACACCGGGGAGCTGTTTTTT.

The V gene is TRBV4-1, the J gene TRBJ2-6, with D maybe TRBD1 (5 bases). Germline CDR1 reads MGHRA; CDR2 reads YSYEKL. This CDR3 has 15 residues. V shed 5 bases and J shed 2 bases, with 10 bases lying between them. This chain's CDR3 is CASSVQGPGANVLTF. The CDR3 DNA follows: TGCGCCAGCAGCGTTCAGGGTCCTGGGGCCAACGTCCTGACTTTC.

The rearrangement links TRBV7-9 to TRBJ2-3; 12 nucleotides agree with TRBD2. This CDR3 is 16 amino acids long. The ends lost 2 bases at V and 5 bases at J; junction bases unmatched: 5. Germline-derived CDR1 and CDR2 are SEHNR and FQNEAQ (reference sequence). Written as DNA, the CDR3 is TGTGCCAGCAGCTTACTAGCGGGGGGGCTCGGAGATACGCAGTATTTT. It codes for CASSLLAGGLGDTQYF.

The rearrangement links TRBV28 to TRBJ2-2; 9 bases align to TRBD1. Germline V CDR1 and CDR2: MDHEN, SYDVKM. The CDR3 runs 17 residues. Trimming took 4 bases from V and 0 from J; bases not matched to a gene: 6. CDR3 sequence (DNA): TGTGCCAGCAGTTGGGGGACAGGGTTCGCGAACACCGGGGAGCTGTTTTTT. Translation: CASSWGTGFANTGELFF. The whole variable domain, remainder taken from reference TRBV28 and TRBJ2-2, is DVKVTQSSRYLVKRTGEKVFLECVQDMDHENMFWYRQDPGLGLRLIYFSYDVKMKEKGDIPEGYSVSREKKERFSLILESASTNQTSMYLCASSWGTGFANTGELFFGEGSRLTVL.

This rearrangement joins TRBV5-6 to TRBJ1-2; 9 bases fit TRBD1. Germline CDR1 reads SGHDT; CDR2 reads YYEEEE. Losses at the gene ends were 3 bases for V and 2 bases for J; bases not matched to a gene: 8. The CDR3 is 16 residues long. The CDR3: CASSSSGTGRNYGYTF. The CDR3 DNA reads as TGTGCCAGCAGCTCCTCCGGGACAGGGAGGAACTATGGCTACACCTTC. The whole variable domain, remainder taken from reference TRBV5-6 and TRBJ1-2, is DAGVTQSPTHLIKTRGQQVTLRCSPKSGHDTVSWYQQALGQGPQFIFQYYEEEERQRGNFPDRFSGHQFPNYSSELNVNALLLGDSALYLCASSSSGTGRNYGYTFGSGTRLTVV.

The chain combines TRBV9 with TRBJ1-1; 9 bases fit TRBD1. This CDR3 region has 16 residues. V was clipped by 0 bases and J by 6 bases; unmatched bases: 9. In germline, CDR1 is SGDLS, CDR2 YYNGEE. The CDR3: CASSVGPRTGEAEAFF. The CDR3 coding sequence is TGTGCCAGCAGCGTAGGCCCAAGGACAGGGGAGGCTGAAGCTTTCTTT.

In DNA, the CDR3 is TGCAGTGCTAGTAAGGCTAGTAGTTCGCTAGCCAAAAACATTCAGTACTTC. Protein: CSASKASSSLAKNIQYF. The chain is built from TRBV20-1 and TRBJ2-4, with D hard to call. Germline values: CDR1 DFQATT, CDR2 SNEGSKA (reference sequence). This CDR3 has 17 residues. Deletions cut 3 bases from V and 0 bases from J, with 18 bases between.

The CDR3 reads CASSLGFAYEQYF. The CDR3, as DNA: TGTGCCAGCAGTTTGGGCTTTGCCTACGAGCAGTACTTC. The rearrangement joins TRBV28 to TRBJ2-7; no clear D. The CDR3 sequence is 13 residues long. Looked up from germline, CDR1 is MDHEN and CDR2 is SYDVKM. With 3 bases removed from V and 2 bases from J, the gap between germline ends came to 8 bases.

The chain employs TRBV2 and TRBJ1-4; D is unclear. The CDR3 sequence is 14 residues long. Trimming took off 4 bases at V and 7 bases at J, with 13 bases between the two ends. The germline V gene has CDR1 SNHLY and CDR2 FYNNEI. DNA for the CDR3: TGTGCCAGCAGTGTGGAGGCGGCGGCTGAAAAACTGTTTTTT. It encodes CASSVEAAAEKLFF.

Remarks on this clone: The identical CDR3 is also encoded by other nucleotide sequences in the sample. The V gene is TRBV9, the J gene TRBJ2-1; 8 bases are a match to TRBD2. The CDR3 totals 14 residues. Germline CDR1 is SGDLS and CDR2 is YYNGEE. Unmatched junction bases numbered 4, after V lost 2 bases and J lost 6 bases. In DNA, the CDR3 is TGTGCCAGCAGCGTGGGGACTAGTGGCAATGAGCAGTTCTTC. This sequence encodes CASSVGTSGNEQFF.

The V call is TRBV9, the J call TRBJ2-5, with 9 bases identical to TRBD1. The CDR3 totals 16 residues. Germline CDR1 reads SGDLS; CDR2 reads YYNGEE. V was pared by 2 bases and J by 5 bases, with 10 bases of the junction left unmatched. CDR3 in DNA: TGTGCCAGCAGCGTTGACCAGGGACAGGGTATGGAGACCCAGTACTTC. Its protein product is CASSVDQGQGMETQYF.

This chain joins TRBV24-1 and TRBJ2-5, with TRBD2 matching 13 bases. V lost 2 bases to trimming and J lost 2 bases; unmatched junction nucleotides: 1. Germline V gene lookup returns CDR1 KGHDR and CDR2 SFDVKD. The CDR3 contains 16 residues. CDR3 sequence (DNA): TGTGCCACCAGTGATTGGACTAGCGGGGGACAAGAGACCCAGTACTTC. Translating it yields CATSDWTSGGQETQYF.

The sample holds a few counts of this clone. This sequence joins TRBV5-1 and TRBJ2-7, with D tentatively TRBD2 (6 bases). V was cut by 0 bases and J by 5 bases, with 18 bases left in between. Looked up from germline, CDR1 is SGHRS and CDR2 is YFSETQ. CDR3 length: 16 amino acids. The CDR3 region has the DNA TGCGCCAGCAGCTTGGGGGGCCGGGAGACTAGACACGAGCAGTACTTC. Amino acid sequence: CASSLGGRETRHEQYF. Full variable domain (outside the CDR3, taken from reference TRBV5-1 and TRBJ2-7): KAGVTQTPRYLIKTRGQQVTLSCSPISGHRSVSWYQQTPGQGLQFLFEYFSETQRNKGNFPGRFSGRQFSNSRSEMNVSTLELGDSALYLCASSLGGRETRHEQYFGPGTRLTVT.

The CDR3 is CASSQERGGWNSPLHF. CDR3 in DNA: TGTGCCAGCAGCCAAGAACGAGGGGGCTGGAATTCACCCCTCCACTTT. The rearrangement uses TRBV3-1 (or the pseudogene TRBV3-2) and TRBJ1-6; 7 bases agree with TRBD1. J was trimmed by 7 bases and V by 0 bases; bases with no gene match: 6. CDR3 length equals 16 residues. The germline V gene encodes CDR1 LGHDT and CDR2 YNNKEL (reference sequence).

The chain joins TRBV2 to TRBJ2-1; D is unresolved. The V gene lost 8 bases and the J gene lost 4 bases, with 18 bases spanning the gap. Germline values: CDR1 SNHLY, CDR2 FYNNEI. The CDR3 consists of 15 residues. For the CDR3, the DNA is TGTGCCAGCCCCACGTCGGCTAGTGAATACAATGAGCAGTTCTTC. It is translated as CASPTSASEYNEQFF.

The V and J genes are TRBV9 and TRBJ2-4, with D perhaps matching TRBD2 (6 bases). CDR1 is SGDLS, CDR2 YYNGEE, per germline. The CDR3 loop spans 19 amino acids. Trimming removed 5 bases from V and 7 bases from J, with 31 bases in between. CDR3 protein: CASSHQPIPGPSRGNIQYF. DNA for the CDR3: TGTGCCAGCAGTCATCAACCGATACCGGGACCCTCCCGGGGGAACATTCAGTACTTC.

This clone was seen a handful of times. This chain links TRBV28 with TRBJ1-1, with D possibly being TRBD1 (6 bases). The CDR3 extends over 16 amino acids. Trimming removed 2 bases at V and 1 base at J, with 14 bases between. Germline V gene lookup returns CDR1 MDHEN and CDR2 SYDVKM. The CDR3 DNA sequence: TGTGCCAGCAGTTTACCCTCTGGGGGCTCGAACACTGAAGCTTTCTTT. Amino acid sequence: CASSLPSGGSNTEAFF.

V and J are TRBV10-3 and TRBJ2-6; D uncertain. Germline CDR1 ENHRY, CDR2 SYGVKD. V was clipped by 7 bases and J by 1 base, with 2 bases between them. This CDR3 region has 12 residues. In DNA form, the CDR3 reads TGTGCCATCATATCTGGGGCCAACGTCCTGACTTTC. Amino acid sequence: CAIISGANVLTF.

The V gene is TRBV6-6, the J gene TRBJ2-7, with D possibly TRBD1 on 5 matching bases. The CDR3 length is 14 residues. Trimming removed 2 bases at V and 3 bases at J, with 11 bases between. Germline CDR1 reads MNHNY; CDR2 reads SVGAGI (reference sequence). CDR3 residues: CASSYAGQGYEQYF. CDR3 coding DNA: TGTGCCAGCAGTTACGCTGGACAAGGCTACGAGCAGTACTTC.

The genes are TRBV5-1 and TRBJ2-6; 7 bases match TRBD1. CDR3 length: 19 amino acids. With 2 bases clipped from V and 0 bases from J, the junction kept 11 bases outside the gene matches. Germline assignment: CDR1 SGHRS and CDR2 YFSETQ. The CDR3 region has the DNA TGCGCCAGCAGCTTTTATCCACCGGGACAGCCCTCTGGGGCCAACGTCCTGACTTTC. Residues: CASSFYPPGQPSGANVLTF.

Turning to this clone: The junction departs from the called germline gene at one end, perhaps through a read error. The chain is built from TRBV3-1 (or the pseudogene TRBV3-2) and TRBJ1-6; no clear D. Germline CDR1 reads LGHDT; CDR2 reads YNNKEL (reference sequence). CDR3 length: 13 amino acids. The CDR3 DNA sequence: TGTGCCAGCAGCCAAGGAGTGAGTTCACCCCTCTACTTT. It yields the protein CASSQGVSSPLYF.

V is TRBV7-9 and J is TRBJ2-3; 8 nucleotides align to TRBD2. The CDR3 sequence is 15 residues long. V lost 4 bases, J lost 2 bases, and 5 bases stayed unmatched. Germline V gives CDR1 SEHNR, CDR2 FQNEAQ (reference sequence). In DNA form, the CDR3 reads TGTGCCAGCAGCTCCACGGGGGGGTTCACAGATACGCAGTATTTT. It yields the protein CASSSTGGFTDTQYF.